This entry lists 22 T cell receptor beta chains sequenced from one sample in a study of technical replicates of blood from several donors. Clones were sequenced by immunoSEQ multiplex PCR, and TCRdb holds only the in-frame ones, with some missing. The sample shows some 80,000 clones, around 97% of them seen only once. The sample taken for sequencing was T cells isolated from PBMCs. These TCRs come from a human donor in good health.

The chain links TRBV7-9 to TRBJ2-7, with a tentative D call TRBD2 (5 bases). The CDR3 extends over 12 amino acids. Looked up from germline, CDR1 is SEHNR and CDR2 is FQNEAQ (reference sequence). Trimming took off 1 base at V and 10 bases at J, with 11 bases between the two ends. The CDR3, as DNA: TGTGCCAGCAGCTTAGAGAGGGCCCCTCAGTACTTC. It encodes CASSLERAPQYF.

The rearrangement links TRBV6-6 to TRBJ1-1, with 11 nucleotides matching TRBD1. This CDR3 contains 16 residues. The germline CDR1 and CDR2 sequences are MNHNY and SVGAGI (reference sequence). After removal of 9 bases from V and 4 bases from J, the junction contained 13 bases not matched to a gene. CDR3 protein: CASHPGQGVEGTEAFF. In nucleotides, the CDR3 is TGTGCCAGTCATCCGGGACAGGGGGTTGAGGGCACTGAAGCTTTCTTT.

CDR3 in DNA: TGTGCCAGCTCACGGGCAGGGAATGAAAAACTGTTTTTT. As protein: CASSRAGNEKLFF. The chain joins TRBV18 to TRBJ1-4; D possibly corresponds to TRBD1 (5 bases). This CDR3 comprises 13 residues. The germline V and J ends were trimmed by 4 bases and 5 bases, with 8 bases remaining between them. In germline, CDR1 is KGHSH, CDR2 LQKENI.

This clone was counted a single time. This chain uses TRBV6-6 with TRBJ2-7; D uncertain. The V gene lost 4 bases and the J gene lost 3 bases, with 7 bases spanning the gap. CDR1 and CDR2 from the germline V gene are MNHNY and SVGAGI (reference sequence). The CDR3 length is 12 residues. The chain's CDR3 is CASSSRSYEQYF. The CDR3 DNA reads TGTGCCAGCAGTTCAAGGAGCTACGAGCAGTACTTC.

V usage is TRBV28 and J usage is TRBJ2-1, with 9 bases lining up with TRBD1. With 3 bases clipped from V and 6 bases from J, the junction kept 0 bases outside the gene matches. The CDR3 extends over 13 amino acids. CDR1 is MDHEN and CDR2 is SYDVKM in the germline V gene. This CDR3 reads CASSLDRGNEQFF. For the CDR3, the DNA is TGTGCCAGCAGTTTGGACAGGGGCAATGAGCAGTTCTTC.

This sequence joins TRBV5-1 and TRBJ2-5, with unresolved D. The CDR3 is 14 residues long. CDR1 is SGHRS, CDR2 YFSETQ, per germline. V dropped 4 bases and J dropped 3 bases, with 13 bases sitting between them. In DNA, the CDR3 is TGCGCCAGCAGCCAAATGCCGGAGAAAGAGACCCAGTACTTC. Residues: CASSQMPEKETQYF.

The chain carries TRBV15 and TRBJ2-1, with a possible D match to TRBD1 (6 bases). The ends were cut back, 0 bases at V and 9 bases at J, with 9 bases in the middle. The V gene's germline CDR1 is LNHNV and CDR2 YYDKDF (reference sequence). CDR3 length equals 13 residues. The CDR3 DNA reads TGTGCCACCAGCAGAGACCTGGGGGCTGAGCAGTTCTTC. Translating it yields CATSRDLGAEQFF.

The table lists this clone with a count of one. V and J are TRBV9 and TRBJ1-5, with D maybe TRBD1 (6 bases). CDR1 and CDR2 from the germline V gene are SGDLS and YYNGEE. This CDR3 is 17 amino acids long. Trimming shortened V by 3 bases and J by 1 base, and 17 bases separated the two germline ends. The CDR3 region has the DNA TGTGCCAGCAGCGAGGGGGGGGGAGCGGAGAGCAATCAGCCCCAGCATTTT. This sequence encodes CASSEGGGAESNQPQHF.

The rearrangement uses TRBV5-1 and TRBJ2-1, with TRBD1 matching over 8 bases. This CDR3 is built from 12 residues. Germline CDR1 and CDR2: SGHRS and YFSETQ. V lost 4 bases and J lost 9; bases outside the gene matches: 3. DNA of the CDR3: TGCGCCAGCAGCCTACAGGGGGGTGAGCAGTTCTTC. It translates to CASSLQGGEQFF.

The rearrangement links TRBV29-1 to TRBJ2-1, with 15 bases identical to TRBD2. This CDR3 contains 14 residues. CDR1 SQVTM and CDR2 ANQGSEA come from the germline V gene. V trimming: 6 bases; J trimming: 7 bases; junction bases outside the gene matches: 4. The CDR3 region is CSVHGTSGRNEQFF. CDR3 DNA: TGCAGCGTCCACGGGACTAGCGGGAGGAATGAGCAGTTCTTC.

This chain connects TRBV19 to TRBJ1-6; D is perhaps TRBD1 (6 bases). This CDR3 is 15 amino acids long. Trimming cost V 1 base and J 7 bases, with 11 bases left between them. Germline V CDR1 and CDR2: LNHDA, SQIVND (reference sequence). The CDR3 reads CASSIGSRGNSPLHF. CDR3 coding DNA: TGTGCCAGTAGTATAGGATCAAGGGGGAATTCACCCCTCCACTTT.

This clone was detected only a few times. This chain links TRBV10-3 with TRBJ1-1; 7 positions match TRBD1. Germline CDR1 reads ENHRY; CDR2 reads SYGVKD. Trimming at V came to 6 bases and at J to 2 bases, leaving 6 bases not matched to a gene. This CDR3 has 14 residues. The CDR3 region has the DNA TGTGCCATCAGGACAGGGACGGGTAACACTGAAGCTTTCTTT. This codes for CAIRTGTGNTEAFF.

The rearrangement uses TRBV14 and TRBJ2-5, with a possible D match to TRBD2 (7 bases). CDR3 length: 15 amino acids. V shed 4 bases and J shed 4 bases, with 16 bases lying between them. Germline-derived CDR1 and CDR2 are SGHDN and FVKESK. The CDR3 reads CASSPYYREGETQYF. CDR3 sequence (DNA): TGTGCCAGCAGCCCTTACTACAGGGAGGGAGAGACCCAGTACTTC.

The chain employs TRBV7-9 and TRBJ2-7, with 8 bases identical to TRBD1. The J segment lost 5 bases and the V segment lost 4 bases, leaving 10 bases of the junction unmatched. The germline V gene has CDR1 SEHNR and CDR2 FQNEAQ (reference sequence). The CDR3 has 15 residues. CDR3 nucleotides: TGTGCCAGCAGCTCGGCCGACAGGGGAATCCACGAGCAGTACTTC. Protein: CASSSADRGIHEQYF.

The rearrangement uses TRBV28 and TRBJ2-7; D not resolved. CDR3 length: 12 amino acids. V was clipped by 7 bases and J by 1 base, with 8 bases between them. Germline lookup yields CDR1 MDHEN and CDR2 SYDVKM. Written as DNA, the CDR3 is TGTGCCAGCACCCGCGCTTCCTACGAGCAGTACTTC. Amino acid sequence: CASTRASYEQYF. The complete variable domain, with remaining parts taken from reference TRBV28 and TRBJ2-7, reads DVKVTQSSRYLVKRTGEKVFLECVQDMDHENMFWYRQDPGLGLRLIYFSYDVKMKEKGDIPEGYSVSREKKERFSLILESASTNQTSMYLCASTRASYEQYFGPGTRLTVT.

The chain combines TRBV19 with TRBJ2-1; possibly TRBD2 for D (6 bases). V was shortened by 2 bases and J by 0 bases, with 11 bases between the two germline ends. Germline loops: CDR1 LNHDA, CDR2 SQIVND (reference sequence). The CDR3 covers 16 residues. In DNA, the CDR3 is TGTGCCAGTAGTATATTTCCCGGGAGCTCCTACAATGAGCAGTTCTTC. Amino acids: CASSIFPGSSYNEQFF. The entire variable domain, with the rest obtained from reference TRBV19 and TRBJ2-1, is as follows: DGGITQSPKYLFRKEGQNVTLSCEQNLNHDAMYWYRQDPGQGLRLIYYSQIVNDFQKGDIAEGYSVSREKKESFPLTVTSAQKNPTAFYLCASSIFPGSSYNEQFFGPGTRLTVL.

The V and J genes are TRBV5-1 and TRBJ2-5, with 9 bases lining up with TRBD2. The germline gives CDR1 SGHRS, CDR2 YFSETQ. This CDR3 comprises 16 residues. Germline trimming cut 3 bases from V and 2 bases from J; bases unmatched to any gene: 8. CDR3 in amino acids: CASSSGPTSGQETQYF. The CDR3 DNA sequence: TGCGCCAGCAGCTCCGGACCGACTAGCGGTCAAGAGACCCAGTACTTC.

This chain joins TRBV7-8 and TRBJ2-1; 11 bases agree with TRBD2. The CDR3 runs to 16 residues. The ends lost 5 bases at V and 1 base at J; junction bases unmatched: 4. In germline, CDR1 is SGHVS, CDR2 FQNEAQ. This CDR3 reads CASSSRLAGSYNEQFF. Written as DNA, the CDR3 is TGTGCCAGCAGCAGCAGACTAGCGGGGTCCTACAATGAGCAGTTCTTC.

This chain joins TRBV5-4 and TRBJ2-3, with 12 bases identical to TRBD2. This CDR3 has 14 amino acids. The germline V gene encodes CDR1 SGHNT and CDR2 YYREEE (reference sequence). V lost 4 bases and J lost 6; bases outside the gene matches: 3. CDR3 sequence: CASSKTSGSDTQYF. The CDR3 DNA sequence: TGTGCCAGCAGCAAGACTAGCGGGAGTGATACGCAGTATTTT.

This rearrangement joins TRBV1 to TRBJ1-6. TRBV1 is an annotated pseudogene. This CDR3 has 17 amino acids. The chain's CDR3 is CTSSQVRSDCYNSPLHF. The CDR3 nucleotides are TGCACCAGCAGCCAAGTTCGGTCGGACTGCTATAATTCACCCCTCCACTTT.

V is TRBV7-2 and J is TRBJ2-5; 11 positions match TRBD2. The J call may be mistaken, given a closer DNA end match to TRBJ2-7. CDR3 length equals 16 residues. CDR1 is SGHTA, CDR2 FQGNSA, per germline. CDR3 DNA: TGTGCCAGCAGCTTAGAAGGGACTAGCGGTTCCTACGAGCAGTACTTC. It specifies CASSLEGTSGSYEQYF.

The V gene is TRBV4-1, the J gene TRBJ1-2; TRBD1 aligns across 8 bases. The CDR3 extends over 16 amino acids. CDR1 is MGHRA and CDR2 is YSYEKL in the germline V gene. With V trimmed by 1 base and J by 0 bases, 4 bases remained unmatched. For the CDR3, the DNA is TGCGCCAGCAGCCAAGGATTGGACAGGGCTAACTATGGCTACACCTTC. Encoded protein: CASSQGLDRANYGYTF.